The 5 T cell receptor beta chains listed next were all sequenced from one sample in a study of blood T cell repertoires in COVID-19. Repertoires were generated with immunoSEQ multiplex PCR, while TCRdb's copy carries only in-frame clones and drops some. The repertoire holds 220,000 or so clones, with about 81% as singletons. What was sequenced was peripheral blood. These receptors were obtained from a woman at least 80 years old with COVID-19, enrolled during active disease.

The genes are TRBV7-2 and TRBJ2-7; 8 nucleotides match TRBD1. CDR1 and CDR2 (germline): SGHTA, FQGNSA. V gave up 0 bases and J gave up 7 bases; unmatched junction bases: 8. The CDR3 totals 15 residues. CDR3 amino acids: CASSLAVQGAGEQYF. The CDR3 DNA follows: TGTGCCAGCAGCTTAGCAGTTCAGGGGGCGGGGGAGCAGTACTTC.

V usage is TRBV5-6 and J usage is TRBJ2-2, with D possibly being TRBD1 (5 bases). The CDR3 loop spans 15 amino acids. V was trimmed by 5 bases and J by 8 bases, leaving 19 bases between them. Germline V lookup: CDR1 SGHDT, CDR2 YYEEEE. The CDR3 sequence is CASSYKLTGAGELFF. The DNA of the CDR3 is TGTGCCAGCAGTTATAAACTGACTGGGGCTGGGGAGCTGTTTTTT.

The chain joins TRBV5-4 to TRBJ2-1; TRBD2 aligns across 8 bases. Losses at the gene ends were 2 bases for V and 6 bases for J; bases not matched to a gene: 7. CDR1 is SGHNT and CDR2 is YYREEE in the germline V gene (reference sequence). The CDR3 extends over 15 amino acids. This CDR3 is CASSLQRESGNEQFF. The CDR3 coding sequence is TGTGCCAGCAGCTTACAGCGGGAGAGTGGCAATGAGCAGTTCTTC. Supplemented by reference TRBV5-4 and TRBJ2-1, the full variable domain reads ETGVTQSPTHLIKTRGQQVTLRCSSQSGHNTVSWYQQALGQGPQFIFQYYREEENGRGNFPPRFSGLQFPNYSSELNVNALELDDSALYLCASSLQRESGNEQFFGPGTRLTVL.

The chain combines TRBV19 with TRBJ2-4, with 8 positions matching TRBD1. Germline loops: CDR1 LNHDA, CDR2 SQIVND (reference sequence). The CDR3 is 13 amino acids. The ends lost 5 bases at V and 6 bases at J; junction bases unmatched: 3. The CDR3 DNA reads TGTGCCAGTAGTCAACAGGGGGGAAACATTCAGTACTTC. The encoded protein is CASSQQGGNIQYF. Looking up the rest from reference TRBV19 and TRBJ2-4 gives the full variable domain: DGGITQSPKYLFRKEGQNVTLSCEQNLNHDAMYWYRQDPGQGLRLIYYSQIVNDFQKGDIAEGYSVSREKKESFPLTVTSAQKNPTAFYLCASSQQGGNIQYFGAGTRLSVL.

V usage is TRBV7-9 and J usage is TRBJ2-7, with TRBD2 matching over 11 bases. CDR3 length equals 15 residues. J lost 3 bases, V lost 1 base, and 2 bases had no gene match. CDR1 is SEHNR, CDR2 FQNEAQ, per germline (reference sequence). CDR3: CASSLETSGDYEQYF. The CDR3 DNA is TGTGCCAGCAGCTTAGAGACTAGCGGGGACTACGAGCAGTACTTC.